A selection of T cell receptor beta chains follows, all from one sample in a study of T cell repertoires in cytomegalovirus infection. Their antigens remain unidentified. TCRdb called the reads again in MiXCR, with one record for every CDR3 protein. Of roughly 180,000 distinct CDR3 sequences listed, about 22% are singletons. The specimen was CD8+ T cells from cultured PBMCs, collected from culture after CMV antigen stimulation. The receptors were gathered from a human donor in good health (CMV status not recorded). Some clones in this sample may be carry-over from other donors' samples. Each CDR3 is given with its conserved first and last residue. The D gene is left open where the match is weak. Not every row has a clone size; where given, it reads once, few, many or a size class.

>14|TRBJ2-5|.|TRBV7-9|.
TGTGCCAGCAGTCCGGGGCTTGGGGAAGAGACCCAGTACTTC
CASSPGLGEETQYF
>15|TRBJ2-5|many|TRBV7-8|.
TGTGCCAGCAGCCCGACGGCAGGGAACGGAGAGACCCAGTACTTC
CASSPTAGNGETQYF
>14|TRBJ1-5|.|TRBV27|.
TGTGCCAGCAGTTTAGGCGTACGCAATCAGCCCCAGCATTTT
CASSLGVRNQPQHF
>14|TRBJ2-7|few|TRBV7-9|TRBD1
TGTGCCAGCAGAGGACGAGACAGGGGTTACGAGCAGTACTTC
CASRGRDRGYEQYF
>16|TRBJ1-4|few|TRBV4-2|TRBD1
TGTGCCAGCAGCCAAGAAGGGGACAGGTTTGATGAAAAACTGTTTTTT
CASSQEGDRFDEKLFF
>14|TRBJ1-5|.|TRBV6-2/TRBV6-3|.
TGTGCCAGCAGTTTTGACAGCCGCAATCAGCCCCAGCATTTT
CASSFDSRNQPQHF
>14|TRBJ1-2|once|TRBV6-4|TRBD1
TGTGCCAGCAGAGCGGACAGGTCCCTCCATGGCTACACCTTC
CASRADRSLHGYTF
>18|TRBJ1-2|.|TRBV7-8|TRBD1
TGTGCCAGCAGCGGCCCGACAGGGGGGCTTAGCTCTAACTATGGCTACACCTTC
CASSGPTGGLSSNYGYTF
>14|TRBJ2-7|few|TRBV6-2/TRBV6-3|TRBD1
TGTGCCAGCAGTTATCGACAGGGGCATATCGAGCAGTACTTC
CASSYRQGHIEQYF
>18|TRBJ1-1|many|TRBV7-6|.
TGTGCCAGCAGCTTAACTGTTTTGGCAGGGGCATCGAACACTGAAGCTTTCTTT
CASSLTVLAGASNTEAFF
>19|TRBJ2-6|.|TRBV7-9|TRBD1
TGTGCCAGCAGCTCCAGGACAGGCCTCGCGCGGATAGGGGCCAACGTCCTGACTTTC
CASSSRTGLARIGANVLTF
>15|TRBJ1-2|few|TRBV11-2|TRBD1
TGTGCCAGCAGGGACAGGGGGCTGACCAACTATGGCTACACCTTC
CASRDRGLTNYGYTF
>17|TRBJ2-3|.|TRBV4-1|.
TGCGCCAGCAGCCAAGATTGGGTCGGGGATAGCACAGATACGCAGTATTTT
CASSQDWVGDSTDTQYF
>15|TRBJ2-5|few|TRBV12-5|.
TGTGCTAGTGGTTTCGGACTCACGAACCAAGAGACCCAGTACTTC
CASGFGLTNQETQYF
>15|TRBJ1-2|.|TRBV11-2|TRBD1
TGTGCCAGCAGCTTAGACAGGGGGCCGGGCTATGGCTACACCTTC
CASSLDRGPGYGYTF
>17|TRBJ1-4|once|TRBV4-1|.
TGCGCCAGCAGCCAAGCCCTCCGAGGGATGACTAATGAAAAACTGTTTTTT
CASSQALRGMTNEKLFF
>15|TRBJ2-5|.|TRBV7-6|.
TGTGCCAGCGCCCCCCCGGACAGAGTCCAAGAGACCCAGTACTTC
CASAPPDRVQETQYF
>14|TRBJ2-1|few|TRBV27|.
TGTGCCAGCACGCGGGGGCAGGGCTACAATGAGCAGTTCTTC
CASTRGQGYNEQFF
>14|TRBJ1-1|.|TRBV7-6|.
TGTGCCAGCGCGCCCGGGGACGTCAACACTGAAGCTTTCTTT
CASAPGDVNTEAFF
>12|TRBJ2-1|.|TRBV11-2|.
TGTGCCAGCAGTTGGGAAAGGAATGAGCAGTTCTTC
CASSWERNEQFF
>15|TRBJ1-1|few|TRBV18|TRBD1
TGTGCCAGCTCACCTCAGGAGCAGGGGGACACTGAAGCTTTCTTT
CASSPQEQGDTEAFF
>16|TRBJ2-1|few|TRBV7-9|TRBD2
TGTGCCAGCAGCCCAACTAGCGGGGGGACATACAATGAGCAGTTCTTC
CASSPTSGGTYNEQFF
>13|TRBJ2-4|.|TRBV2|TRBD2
TGTGCCAGCCGCGGGACTAGCGGAAACATTCAGTACTTC
CASRGTSGNIQYF
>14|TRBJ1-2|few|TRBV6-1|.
TGTGCCAGCAGTGAAATTGCCACTCTCTATGGCTACACCTTC
CASSEIATLYGYTF
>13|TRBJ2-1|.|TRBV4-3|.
TGCGCCAGCAGCCAGCGGACCGCCAATGAGCAGTTCTTC
CASSQRTANEQFF
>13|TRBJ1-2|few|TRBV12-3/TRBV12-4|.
TGTGCCAGCAGCCCGGGACTTAACTATGGCTACACCTTC
CASSPGLNYGYTF
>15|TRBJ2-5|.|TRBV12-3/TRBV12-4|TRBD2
TGTGCCAGCAGTTTGTTAGCGGGGGGGCCAGAGACCCAGTACTTC
CASSLLAGGPETQYF
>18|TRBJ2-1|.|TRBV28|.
TGTGCCAGCAGTCCCCCGGGGGGCTACCAACCTGCCAACAATGAGCAGTTCTTC
CASSPPGGYQPANNEQFF
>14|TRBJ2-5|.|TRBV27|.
TGTGCCAGCAGTAACCTGGGGGCGGGAGAGACCCAGTACTTC
CASSNLGAGETQYF
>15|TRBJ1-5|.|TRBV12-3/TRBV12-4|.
TGTGCCAGCAGTTTATGGCTAGGGCTTGATCAGCCCCAGCATTTT
CASSLWLGLDQPQHF